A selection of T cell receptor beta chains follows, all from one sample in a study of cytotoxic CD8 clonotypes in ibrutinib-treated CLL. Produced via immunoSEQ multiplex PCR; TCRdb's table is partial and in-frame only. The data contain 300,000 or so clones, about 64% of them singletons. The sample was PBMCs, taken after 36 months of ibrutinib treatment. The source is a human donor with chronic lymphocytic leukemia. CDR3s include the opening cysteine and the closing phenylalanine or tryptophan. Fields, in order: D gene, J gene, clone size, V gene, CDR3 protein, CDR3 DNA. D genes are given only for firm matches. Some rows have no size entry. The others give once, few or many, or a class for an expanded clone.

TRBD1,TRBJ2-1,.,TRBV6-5,CASSYGTGPYNEQFF,TGTGCCAGCAGTTATGGGACAGGGCCCTACAATGAGCAGTTCTTC
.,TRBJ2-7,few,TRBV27,CASSLTGSLFYEQYF,TGTGCCAGCAGTTTAACCGGGAGCTTATTCTACGAGCAGTACTTC
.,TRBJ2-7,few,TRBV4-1,CASSHGRSSSYEQYF,TGCGCCAGCAGCCACGGGCGGTCCAGCTCCTACGAGCAGTACTTC
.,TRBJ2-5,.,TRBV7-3,CASSLRTQETQYF,TGTGCCAGCAGCTTACGGACACAAGAGACCCAGTACTTC
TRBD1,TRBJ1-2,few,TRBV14,CASSQANRGVYGYTF,TGTGCCAGCAGCCAAGCGAACAGGGGCGTTTATGGCTACACCTTC
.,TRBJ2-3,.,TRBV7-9,CASSSGQGFGDTQYF,TGTGCCAGCAGCTCGGGCCAGGGCTTTGGTGATACGCAGTATTTT
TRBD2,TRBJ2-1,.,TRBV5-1,CASSLATSGKMDEQFF,TGCGCCAGCAGCTTGGCGACTAGCGGGAAAATGGACGAGCAGTTCTTC
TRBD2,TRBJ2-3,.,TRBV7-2,CASSLAGSGITDTQYF,TGTGCCAGCAGCTTAGCAGGAAGCGGGATCACAGATACGCAGTATTTT
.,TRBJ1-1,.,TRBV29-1,CSVDPGSTEAFF,TGCAGCGTTGACCCGGGGAGCACTGAAGCTTTCTTT
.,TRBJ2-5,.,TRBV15,CATSREGFQETQYF,TGTGCCACCAGCAGAGAAGGTTTCCAAGAGACCCAGTACTTC
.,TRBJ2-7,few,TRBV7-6,CASSSVEDEQYF,TGTGCCAGCAGCTCAGTCGAGGACGAGCAGTACTTC
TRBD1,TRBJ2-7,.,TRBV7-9,CASSLTATGGYEQYF,TGTGCCAGCAGCTTAACAGCAACAGGGGGCTACGAGCAGTACTTC
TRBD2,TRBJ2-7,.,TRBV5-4,CASSLGLAGGGEQYF,TGTGCCAGCAGCCTCGGACTAGCGGGAGGGGGCGAGCAGTACTTC
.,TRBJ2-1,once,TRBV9,CASSEGGSGNEQFF,TGTGCCAGCAGCGAAGGAGGTTCCGGCAATGAGCAGTTCTTC
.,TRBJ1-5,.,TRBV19,CASSIGVRDSNQPQHF,TGTGCCAGTAGTATAGGAGTCAGAGATAGCAATCAGCCCCAGCATTTT
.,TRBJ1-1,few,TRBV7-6,CASSLGGGTEAFF,TGTGCCAGCAGCTTAGGGGGTGGCACTGAAGCTTTCTTT